This entry lists 24 T cell receptor beta chains sequenced from one sample in a study of neoadjuvant anti-PD-1 for oral cavity cancer. Libraries were prepared by immunoSEQ multiplex PCR; TCRdb keeps only in-frame clonotypes and omits some of them. The table lists approximately 7,100 clones, around 70% of them singletons. The material was PBMCs, obtained before nivolumab (anti-PD-1) treatment. The origin of the receptors is a person aged 35-80 years with oral cavity squamous cell carcinoma.

This clone was detected once. The CDR3 nucleotides are TGTGCCAGCAGCCAAGACATCGGACAGGGGGGGAATTCACCCCTCCACTTT. Protein sequence: CASSQDIGQGGNSPLHF. V gene TRBV4-2 combines with J gene TRBJ1-6; 10 nucleotides match TRBD1. The CDR3 is made up of 17 amino acids. Germline CDR1 LGHNA, CDR2 YNFKEQ. Losses at the gene ends were 0 bases for V and 7 bases for J; bases not matched to a gene: 6.

This sequence joins TRBV5-6 and TRBJ1-5; no reliable D call. V was pared by 0 bases and J by 1 base, with 11 bases between. The CDR3 is made up of 16 amino acids. From germline, CDR1 is SGHDT and CDR2 YYEEEE. The CDR3 DNA sequence: TGTGCCAGCAGCTTGGCTGGCGGGATGAGCAATCAGCCCCAGCATTTT. Encoded protein: CASSLAGGMSNQPQHF. The full variable domain, its missing parts supplied by reference TRBV5-6 and TRBJ1-5, is DAGVTQSPTHLIKTRGQQVTLRCSPKSGHDTVSWYQQALGQGPQFIFQYYEEEERQRGNFPDRFSGHQFPNYSSELNVNALLLGDSALYLCASSLAGGMSNQPQHFGDGTRLSIL.

The genes are TRBV6-6 and TRBJ1-3; D is ambiguous. Per the germline V gene, CDR1 is MNHNY and CDR2 is SVGAGI (reference sequence). CDR3 length: 14 amino acids. V gave up 6 bases and J gave up 0 bases, with 9 bases separating them. The CDR3 spells CASSSSDSGNTIYF. The CDR3 DNA reads TGTGCCAGCAGCTCATCAGACTCTGGAAACACCATATATTTT.

V gene TRBV6-5 combines with J gene TRBJ2-5; TRBD1 aligns across 9 bases. Losses at the gene ends were 5 bases for V and 4 bases for J; bases not matched to a gene: 8. This CDR3 has 15 amino acids. The V gene's germline CDR1 is MNHEY and CDR2 SVGAGI. CDR3 sequence: CASSPQSGQGETQYF. CDR3 DNA sequence: TGTGCCAGCAGTCCGCAGTCGGGACAGGGAGAGACCCAGTACTTC.

The chain employs TRBV29-1 and TRBJ1-1; D gene ambiguous. The V gene's germline CDR1 is SQVTM and CDR2 ANQGSEA. CDR3 length: 12 amino acids. Between the trimmed V and J ends, which lost 4 bases and 5 bases, there was a span of 11 bases. CDR3 region: CSVGATRTEAFF. The CDR3 region has the DNA TGCAGCGTTGGGGCCACACGGACTGAAGCTTTCTTT.

The DNA for the CDR3 is TGTGCCAGCAGCTTGGCAGGGGCCCATGAGCAGTTCTTC. It translates to CASSLAGAHEQFF. The rearrangement uses TRBV5-4 and TRBJ2-1; possibly TRBD1 for D (6 bases). From germline, CDR1 is SGHNT and CDR2 YYREEE (reference sequence). The CDR3 is 13 amino acids. V dropped 0 bases and J dropped 8 bases, with 9 bases sitting between them.

This chain links TRBV19 with TRBJ1-2; D not certain. Deletions cut 4 bases from V and 0 bases from J, with 6 bases between. Germline CDR1 and CDR2: LNHDA and SQIVND (reference sequence). The CDR3 totals 13 residues. The CDR3 here is CASSKAANYGYTF. The CDR3 nucleotides are TGTGCCAGTAGTAAGGCGGCTAACTATGGCTACACCTTC.

Note on this clone: Distinct nucleotide sequences in the sample also encode this CDR3. The V and J genes are TRBV2 and TRBJ1-4; possible D gene TRBD1, 6 bases. The CDR3 consists of 15 residues. Looked up from germline, CDR1 is SNHLY and CDR2 is FYNNEI. Trimming took off 4 bases at V and 3 bases at J, with 12 bases between the two ends. The CDR3 protein is CASSVDRQANEKLFF. The CDR3 DNA is TGTGCCAGCAGTGTTGACAGGCAGGCTAATGAAAAACTGTTTTTT.

The chain links TRBV19 to TRBJ2-4; 12 positions match TRBD2. Germline CDR1 and CDR2: LNHDA and SQIVND (reference sequence). The CDR3 extends over 19 amino acids. V shed 6 bases, J shed 1 base, and the junction held 13 bases outside the gene matches. CDR3 residues: CASSLLGLAGGLAKNIQYF. CDR3 nucleotide sequence: TGTGCCAGTAGCCTACTGGGGCTAGCGGGGGGGCTCGCCAAAAACATTCAGTACTTC. Variable domain in full (rest from reference TRBV19 and TRBJ2-4): DGGITQSPKYLFRKEGQNVTLSCEQNLNHDAMYWYRQDPGQGLRLIYYSQIVNDFQKGDIAEGYSVSREKKESFPLTVTSAQKNPTAFYLCASSLLGLAGGLAKNIQYFGAGTRLSVL.

The gene calls are TRBV7-2 and TRBJ1-3; possible D gene TRBD1, 5 bases. This CDR3 is built from 15 residues. Germline CDR1 is SGHTA and CDR2 is FQGNSA. Between the trimmed V and J ends, which lost 1 base and 4 bases, there was a span of 11 bases. The DNA for the CDR3 is TGTGCCAGCAGCTTAGTAGTCCGACAGGGAAACACCATATATTTT. Translation gives CASSLVVRQGNTIYF.

This clone has just one count. V and J are TRBV6-5 and TRBJ1-3, with D tentatively TRBD1 (6 bases). The V and J ends lost 4 bases and 0 bases respectively, with 10 bases between them. The CDR3 has 15 amino acids. The germline V gene has CDR1 MNHEY and CDR2 SVGAGI. The CDR3 reads CASSSIQGSGNTIYF. CDR3 bases: TGTGCCAGCAGTTCCATACAGGGCTCTGGAAACACCATATATTTT.

The chain links TRBV6-5 to TRBJ1-1, with 9 positions matching TRBD1. V lost 11 bases, J lost 4 bases, and 8 bases stayed unmatched. The V gene's germline CDR1 is MNHEY and CDR2 SVGAGI. The CDR3 is 13 residues long. The DNA for the CDR3 is TGTGCCTGCAAAACAGGGGGCATCACTGAAGCTTTCTTT. It specifies CACKTGGITEAFF.

The V gene is TRBV7-2, the J gene TRBJ1-6, with D tentatively TRBD1 (5 bases). Germline-derived CDR1 and CDR2 are SGHTA and FQGNSA. CDR3 length: 16 residues. The V and J ends lost 0 bases and 4 bases respectively, with 10 bases between them. The CDR3 sequence: CASSLAGTPYNSPLHF. CDR3 nucleotides: TGTGCCAGCAGCTTAGCCGGGACTCCTTATAATTCACCCCTCCACTTT.

The CDR3 spells CASSLVGRARNTF. CDR3 bases: TGTGCCAGCAGCTTAGTGGGACGAGCGAGGAACACCTTC. The V and J genes are TRBV7-2 and TRBJ1-2; tentatively, D is TRBD1 (5 bases). V lost 1 base to trimming and J lost 12 bases, with 15 bases between them. The CDR3 loop spans 13 amino acids. Germline V gene data show CDR1 as SGHTA and CDR2 as FQGNSA.

This clone was counted only a few times. The rearrangement uses TRBV30 and TRBJ1-4; D gene uncertain. Between the trimmed V and J ends, which lost 2 bases and 0 bases, there was a span of 4 bases. The CDR3 sequence is 13 residues long. Germline V gene data show CDR1 as GTSNPN and CDR2 as SVGIG (reference sequence). CDR3 sequence (DNA): TGTGCCTGGAGTTCACCAACTAATGAAAAACTGTTTTTT. As protein: CAWSSPTNEKLFF.

In its sample, this clone was seen a few times. The chain joins TRBV4-1 to TRBJ1-5; 10 bases match TRBD1. Germline V gene data show CDR1 as MGHRA and CDR2 as YSYEKL. The V segment lost 1 base and the J segment 2 bases; nucleotides outside the gene matches: 2. The CDR3 is 16 amino acids. The CDR3 DNA reads as TGCGCCAGCAGCCAAGCCGGGACAGGGGGCAATCAGCCCCAGCATTTT. Translation gives CASSQAGTGGNQPQHF.

The chain recombines TRBV9 with TRBJ2-1, with TRBD2 identical over 8 bases. The CDR3 runs 16 residues. V was pared by 3 bases and J by 4 bases, with 9 bases of the junction left unmatched. Germline lookup yields CDR1 SGDLS and CDR2 YYNGEE. The CDR3 DNA is TGTGCCAGCAGCGAACGGGGGGGCCAGTGGTACAATGAGCAGTTCTTC. It codes for CASSERGGQWYNEQFF.

The chain has TRBV7-4 and TRBJ2-4; TRBD2 is a possible D gene (5 bases). Germline loops: CDR1 SGHVT, CDR2 SQSDAQ. V shed 5 bases and J shed 2 bases, with 16 bases lying between them. The CDR3 is made up of 16 amino acids. CDR3 nucleotide sequence: TGTGCCAGCAGCATTAACAGCGGCGCATCCAAAAACATTCAGTACTTC. As protein: CASSINSGASKNIQYF.

The V call is TRBV15, the J call TRBJ1-2, with unresolved D. V lost 0 bases and J lost 4, with 12 bases in between. The CDR3 totals 15 residues. CDR1 is LNHNV, CDR2 YYDKDF, per germline (reference sequence). The CDR3 sequence: CATSREKGLSYGYTF. CDR3 bases: TGTGCCACCAGCAGAGAGAAGGGTTTGTCCTATGGCTACACCTTC.

The rearrangement links TRBV4-1 to TRBJ1-1, with 11 bases fitting TRBD1. V gave up 1 base and J gave up 1 base; unmatched junction bases: 11. This CDR3 has 19 amino acids. From germline, CDR1 is MGHRA and CDR2 YSYEKL. For the CDR3, the DNA is TGCGCCAGCAGCCAAGGACAGTTAGGGACAGGGGGTTGGAACACTGAAGCTTTCTTT. Residues: CASSQGQLGTGGWNTEAFF.

The chain links TRBV5-1 to TRBJ1-2; 8 nucleotides line up with TRBD1. Trimming cost V 0 bases and J 6 bases; bases outside gene matches: 7. The CDR3 length is 15 residues. In germline, CDR1 is SGHRS, CDR2 YFSETQ. This CDR3 is CASSLARQGADGYTF. Written as DNA, the CDR3 is TGCGCCAGCAGCTTGGCCCGGCAGGGGGCCGATGGCTACACCTTC.

CDR3 loop: CASSSGPSGNTIYF. CDR3 coding DNA: TGTGCCAGCAGCTCGGGGCCCTCTGGAAACACCATATATTTT. V usage is TRBV7-8 and J usage is TRBJ1-3, with D maybe TRBD1 (5 bases). Trimming took 4 bases from V and 0 from J, leaving 7 bases between them. Germline V gene sequence: CDR1 SGHVS, CDR2 FQNEAQ. CDR3 length: 14 amino acids.

The chain couples TRBV9 to TRBJ2-1; D gene uncertain. The CDR3 contains 15 residues. V shed 3 bases and J shed 6 bases, with 16 bases lying between them. Germline lookup yields CDR1 SGDLS and CDR2 YYNGEE. CDR3 region: CASSGSIQVANEQFF. In nucleotides, the CDR3 is TGTGCCAGCAGCGGGTCGATCCAGGTAGCCAATGAGCAGTTCTTC.

In its sample, this clone was seen a few times. The rearrangement joins TRBV7-7 to TRBJ1-5; TRBD1 matches 9 bases. The ends lost 6 bases at V and 4 bases at J; junction bases unmatched: 10. Looked up from germline, CDR1 is SSHAT and CDR2 is FNYEAQ (reference sequence). The CDR3 loop spans 16 amino acids. The CDR3 DNA sequence: TGTGCCAGCAGACCAACAGGGGGCGCGGGGAATCAGCCCCAGCATTTT. Protein sequence: CASRPTGGAGNQPQHF.